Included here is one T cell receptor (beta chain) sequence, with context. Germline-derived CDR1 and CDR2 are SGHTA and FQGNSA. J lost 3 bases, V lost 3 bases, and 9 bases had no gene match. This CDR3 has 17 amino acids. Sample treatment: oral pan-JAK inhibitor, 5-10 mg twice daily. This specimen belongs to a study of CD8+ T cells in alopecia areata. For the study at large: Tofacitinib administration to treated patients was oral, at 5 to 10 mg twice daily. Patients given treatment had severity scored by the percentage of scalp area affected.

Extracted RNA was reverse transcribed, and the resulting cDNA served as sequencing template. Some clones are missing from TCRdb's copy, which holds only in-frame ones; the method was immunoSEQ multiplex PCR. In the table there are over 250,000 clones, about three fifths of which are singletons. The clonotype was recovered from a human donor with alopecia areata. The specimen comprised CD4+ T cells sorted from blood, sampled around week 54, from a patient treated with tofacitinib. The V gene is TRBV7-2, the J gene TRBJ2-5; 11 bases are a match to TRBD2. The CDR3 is CASSLRRISGGEETQYF. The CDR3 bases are TGTGCCAGCAGCTTGAGACGAATTAGCGGGGGGGAAGAGACCCAGTACTTC.